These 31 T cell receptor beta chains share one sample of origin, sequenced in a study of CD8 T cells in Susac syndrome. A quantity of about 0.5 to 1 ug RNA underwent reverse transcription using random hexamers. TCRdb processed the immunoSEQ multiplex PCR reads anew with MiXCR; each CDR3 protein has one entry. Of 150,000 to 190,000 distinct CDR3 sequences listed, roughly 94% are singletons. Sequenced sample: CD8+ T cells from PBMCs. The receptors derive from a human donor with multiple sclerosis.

CDR3 amino acids: CASSQDLTGGNNEQFF. The CDR3 DNA sequence: TGCGCCAGCAGCCAAGATCTTACAGGGGGGAACAATGAGCAGTTCTTC. This chain uses TRBV4-3 with TRBJ2-1; 8 bases fit TRBD1. V gave up 0 bases and J gave up 5 bases; unmatched junction bases: 6. Germline V lookup: CDR1 LGHNA, CDR2 YSLEER. The CDR3 is 16 amino acids.

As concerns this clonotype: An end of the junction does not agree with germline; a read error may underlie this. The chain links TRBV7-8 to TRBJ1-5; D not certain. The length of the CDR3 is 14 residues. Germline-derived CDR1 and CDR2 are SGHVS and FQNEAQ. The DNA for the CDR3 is TGTGCCGGCAGCGCGTCGGGAACCAATCAGCCCCAGCATTTT. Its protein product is CAGSASGTNQPQHF.

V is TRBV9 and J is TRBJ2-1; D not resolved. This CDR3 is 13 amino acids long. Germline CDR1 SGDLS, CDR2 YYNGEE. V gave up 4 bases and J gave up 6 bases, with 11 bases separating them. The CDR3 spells CASSSLLGNEQFF. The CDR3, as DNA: TGTGCCAGCAGCTCCCTCCTAGGCAATGAGCAGTTCTTC.

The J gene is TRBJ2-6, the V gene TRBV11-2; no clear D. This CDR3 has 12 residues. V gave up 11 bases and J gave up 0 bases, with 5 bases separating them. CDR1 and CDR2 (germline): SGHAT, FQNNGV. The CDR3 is CAGNSGANVLTF. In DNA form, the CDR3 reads TGTGCCGGGAACTCTGGGGCCAACGTCCTGACTTTC. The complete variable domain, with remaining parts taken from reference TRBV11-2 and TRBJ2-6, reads EAGVAQSPRYKIIEKRQSVAFWCNPISGHATLYWYQQILGQGPKLLIQFQNNGVVDDSQLPKDRFSAERLKGVDSTLKIQPAKLEDSAVYLCAGNSGANVLTFGAGSRLTVL.

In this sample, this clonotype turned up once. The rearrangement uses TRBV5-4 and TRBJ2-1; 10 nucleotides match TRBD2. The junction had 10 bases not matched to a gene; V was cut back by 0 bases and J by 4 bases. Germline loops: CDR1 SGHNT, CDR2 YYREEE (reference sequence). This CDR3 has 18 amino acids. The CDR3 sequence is CASSLAVASGGPYNEQFF. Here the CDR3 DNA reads TGTGCCAGCAGCTTGGCCGTGGCTAGCGGGGGCCCTTACAATGAGCAGTTCTTC.

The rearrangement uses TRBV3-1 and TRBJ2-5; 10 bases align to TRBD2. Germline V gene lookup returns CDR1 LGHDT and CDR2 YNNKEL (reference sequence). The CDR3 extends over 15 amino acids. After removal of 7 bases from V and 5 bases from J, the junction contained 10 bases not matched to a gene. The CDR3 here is CASTASGGARETQYF. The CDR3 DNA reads TGTGCCAGCACCGCCAGCGGGGGGGCCCGGGAGACCCAGTACTTC.

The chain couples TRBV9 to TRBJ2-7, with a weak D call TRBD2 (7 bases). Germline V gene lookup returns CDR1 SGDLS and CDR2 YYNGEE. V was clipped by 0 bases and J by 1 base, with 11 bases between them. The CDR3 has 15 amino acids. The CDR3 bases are TGTGCCAGCAGCGTAGCGGGGGGCGCTTCCTACGAGCAGTACTTC. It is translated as CASSVAGGASYEQYF.

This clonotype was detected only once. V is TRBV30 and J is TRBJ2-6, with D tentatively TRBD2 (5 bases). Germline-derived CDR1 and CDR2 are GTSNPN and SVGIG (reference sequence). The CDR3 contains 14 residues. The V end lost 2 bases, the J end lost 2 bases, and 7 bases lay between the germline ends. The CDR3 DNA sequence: TGTGCCTGGAGTCGGGGTACTGGGGCCAACGTCCTGACTTTC. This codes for CAWSRGTGANVLTF.

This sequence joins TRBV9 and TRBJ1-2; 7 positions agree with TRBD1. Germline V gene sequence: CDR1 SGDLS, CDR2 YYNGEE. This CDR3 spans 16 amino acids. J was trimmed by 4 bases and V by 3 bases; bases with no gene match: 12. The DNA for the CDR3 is TGTGCCAGCAGCGGCGGACAGGCCGCGGCCATCTATGGCTACACCTTC. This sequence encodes CASSGGQAAAIYGYTF.

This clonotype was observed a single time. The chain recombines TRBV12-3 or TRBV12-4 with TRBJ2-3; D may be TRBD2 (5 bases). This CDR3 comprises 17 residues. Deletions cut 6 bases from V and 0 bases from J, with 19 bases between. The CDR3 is CASSPSMRRTSTDTQYF. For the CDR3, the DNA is TGTGCCAGCAGCCCCTCCATGAGGAGGACTAGCACAGATACGCAGTATTTT.

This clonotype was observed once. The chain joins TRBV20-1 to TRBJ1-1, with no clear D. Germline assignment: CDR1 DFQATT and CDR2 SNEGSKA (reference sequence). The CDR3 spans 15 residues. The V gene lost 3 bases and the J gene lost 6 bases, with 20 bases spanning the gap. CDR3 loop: CSASLRFTWVAEAFF. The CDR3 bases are TGCAGTGCTAGTCTCAGGTTCACCTGGGTGGCTGAAGCTTTCTTT.

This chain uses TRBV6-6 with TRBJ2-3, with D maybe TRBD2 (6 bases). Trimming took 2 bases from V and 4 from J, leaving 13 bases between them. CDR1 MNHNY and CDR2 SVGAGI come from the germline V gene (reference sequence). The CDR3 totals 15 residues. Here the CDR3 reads CASSYGGGGADTQYF. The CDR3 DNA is TGTGCCAGCAGTTACGGGGGAGGTGGAGCAGATACGCAGTATTTT.

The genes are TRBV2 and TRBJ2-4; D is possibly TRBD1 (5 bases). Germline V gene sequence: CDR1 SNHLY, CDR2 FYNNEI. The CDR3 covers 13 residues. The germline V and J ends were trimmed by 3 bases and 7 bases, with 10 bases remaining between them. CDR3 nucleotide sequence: TGTGCCAGCAGTGACAGGGCTTTGAACATTCAGTACTTC. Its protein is CASSDRALNIQYF.

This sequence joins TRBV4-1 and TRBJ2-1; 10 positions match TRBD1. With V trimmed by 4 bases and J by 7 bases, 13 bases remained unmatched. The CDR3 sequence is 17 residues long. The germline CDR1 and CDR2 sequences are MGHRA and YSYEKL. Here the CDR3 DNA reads TGCGCCAGCAGCCTACCACCGGGACAGGGGCAGGGAAATGAGCAGTTCTTC. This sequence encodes CASSLPPGQGQGNEQFF.

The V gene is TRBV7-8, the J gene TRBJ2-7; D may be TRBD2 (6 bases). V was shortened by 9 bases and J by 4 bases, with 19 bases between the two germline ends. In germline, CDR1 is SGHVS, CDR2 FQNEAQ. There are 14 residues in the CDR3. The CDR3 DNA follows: TGTGCCAGTAAAAAAACAGGAGGGGCGTACGAGCAGTACTTC. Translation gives CASKKTGGAYEQYF.

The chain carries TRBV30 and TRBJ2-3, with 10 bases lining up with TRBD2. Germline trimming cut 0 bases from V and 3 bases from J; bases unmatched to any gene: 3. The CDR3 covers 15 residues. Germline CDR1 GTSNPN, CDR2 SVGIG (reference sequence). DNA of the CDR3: TGTGCCTGGAGTGTGGGAGCGGGGGGGACAGATACGCAGTATTTT. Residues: CAWSVGAGGTDTQYF. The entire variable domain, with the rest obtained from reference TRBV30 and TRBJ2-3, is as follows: SQTIHQWPATLVQPVGSPLSLECTVEGTSNPNLYWYRQAAGRGLQLLFYSVGIGQISSEVPQNLSASRPQDRQFILSSKKLLLSDSGFYLCAWSVGAGGTDTQYFGPGTRLTVL.

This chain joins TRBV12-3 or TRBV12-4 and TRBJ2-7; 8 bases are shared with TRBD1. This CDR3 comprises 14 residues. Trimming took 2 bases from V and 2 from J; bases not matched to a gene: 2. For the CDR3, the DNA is TGTGCCAGCAGTTTATTGACAGGGGCCTACGAGCAGTACTTC. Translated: CASSLLTGAYEQYF.

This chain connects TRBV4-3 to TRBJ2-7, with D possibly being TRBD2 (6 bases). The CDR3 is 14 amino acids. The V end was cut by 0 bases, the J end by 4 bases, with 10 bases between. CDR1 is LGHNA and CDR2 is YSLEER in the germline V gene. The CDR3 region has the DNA TGCGCCAGCAGCCAAGATCGCCGGGGGTACGAGCAGTACTTC. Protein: CASSQDRRGYEQYF.

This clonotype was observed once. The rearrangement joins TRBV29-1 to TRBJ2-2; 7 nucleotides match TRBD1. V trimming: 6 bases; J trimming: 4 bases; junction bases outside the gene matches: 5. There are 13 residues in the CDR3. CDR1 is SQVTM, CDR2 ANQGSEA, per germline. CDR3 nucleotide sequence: TGCAGCGTCGTCAGGGGGAGCACCGGGGAGCTGTTTTTT. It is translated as CSVVRGSTGELFF.

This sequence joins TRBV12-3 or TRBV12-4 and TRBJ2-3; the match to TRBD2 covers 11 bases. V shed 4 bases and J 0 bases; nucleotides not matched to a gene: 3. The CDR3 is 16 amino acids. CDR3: CASSSSSGGSTDTQYF. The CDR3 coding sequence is TGTGCCAGCAGTTCTTCTAGCGGGGGGAGCACAGATACGCAGTATTTT.

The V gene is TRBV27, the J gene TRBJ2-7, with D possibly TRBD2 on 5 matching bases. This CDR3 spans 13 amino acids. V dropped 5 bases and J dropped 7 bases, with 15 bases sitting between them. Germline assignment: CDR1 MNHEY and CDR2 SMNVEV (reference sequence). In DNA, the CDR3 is TGTGCCAGCAGTACCTCCCCTTCGGGGGAGCAGTACTTC. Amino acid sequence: CASSTSPSGEQYF.

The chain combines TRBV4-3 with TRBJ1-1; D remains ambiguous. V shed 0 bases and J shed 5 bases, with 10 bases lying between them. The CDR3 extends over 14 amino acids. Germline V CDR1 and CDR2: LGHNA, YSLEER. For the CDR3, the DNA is TGCGCCAGCAGCCAAGATTCGGCGGGGACTGAAGCTTTCTTT. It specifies CASSQDSAGTEAFF.

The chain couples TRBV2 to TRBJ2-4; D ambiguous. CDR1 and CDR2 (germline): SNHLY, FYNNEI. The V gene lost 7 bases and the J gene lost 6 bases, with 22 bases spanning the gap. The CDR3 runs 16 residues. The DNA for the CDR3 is TGTGCCAGCACCGAAATCGCTGGCCGAGTGGGAAACATTCAGTACTTC. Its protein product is CASTEIAGRVGNIQYF.

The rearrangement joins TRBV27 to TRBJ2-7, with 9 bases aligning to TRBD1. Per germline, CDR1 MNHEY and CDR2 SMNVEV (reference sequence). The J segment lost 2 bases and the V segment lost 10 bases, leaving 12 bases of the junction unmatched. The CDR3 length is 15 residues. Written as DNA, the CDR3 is TGTGCCACCGGCCTTATACAGGGGGCCCCCTACGAGCAGTACTTC. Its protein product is CATGLIQGAPYEQYF.

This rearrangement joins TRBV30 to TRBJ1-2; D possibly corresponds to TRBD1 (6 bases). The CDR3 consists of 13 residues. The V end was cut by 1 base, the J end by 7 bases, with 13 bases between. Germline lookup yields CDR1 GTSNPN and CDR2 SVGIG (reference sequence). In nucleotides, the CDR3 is TGTGCCTGGAGTGAATTACAGGGTTCTGGCTACACCTTC. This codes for CAWSELQGSGYTF.

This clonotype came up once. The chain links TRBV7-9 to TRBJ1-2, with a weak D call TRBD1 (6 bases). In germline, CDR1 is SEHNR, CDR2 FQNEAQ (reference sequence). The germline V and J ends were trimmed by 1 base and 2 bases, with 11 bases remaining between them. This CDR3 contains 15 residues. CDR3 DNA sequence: TGTGCCAGCAGCTTAGGGACAGACCTAAACTATGGCTACACCTTC. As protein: CASSLGTDLNYGYTF.

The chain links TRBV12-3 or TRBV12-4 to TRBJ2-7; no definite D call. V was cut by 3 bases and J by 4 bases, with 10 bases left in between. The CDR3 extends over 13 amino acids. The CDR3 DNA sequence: TGTGCCAGCAGTTTTACAGAAGCTTACGAGCAGTACTTC. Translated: CASSFTEAYEQYF.

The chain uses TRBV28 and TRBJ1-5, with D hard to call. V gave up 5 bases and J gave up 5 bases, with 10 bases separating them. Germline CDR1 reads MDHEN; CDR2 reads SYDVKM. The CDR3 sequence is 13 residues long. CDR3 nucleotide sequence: TGTGCCAGCAGTGGCTCTAGGGATCAGCCCCAGCATTTT. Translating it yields CASSGSRDQPQHF.

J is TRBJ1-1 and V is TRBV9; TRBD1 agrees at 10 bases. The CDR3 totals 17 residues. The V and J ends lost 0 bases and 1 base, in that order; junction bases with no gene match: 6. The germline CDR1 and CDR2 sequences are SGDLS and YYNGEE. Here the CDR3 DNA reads TGTGCCAGCAGCGTAGTTGGGACAGGGGCGAGGAACACTGAAGCTTTCTTT. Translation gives CASSVVGTGARNTEAFF. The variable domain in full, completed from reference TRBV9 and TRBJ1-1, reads DSGVTQTPKHLITATGQRVTLRCSPRSGDLSVYWYQQSLDQGLQFLIQYYNGEERAKGNILERFSAQQFPDLHSELNLSSLELGDSALYFCASSVVGTGARNTEAFFGQGTRLTVV.

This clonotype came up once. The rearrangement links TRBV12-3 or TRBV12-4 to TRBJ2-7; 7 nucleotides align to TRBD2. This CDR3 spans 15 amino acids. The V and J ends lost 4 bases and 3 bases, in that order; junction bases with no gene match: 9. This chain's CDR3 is CASSSGGQRVYEQYF. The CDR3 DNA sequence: TGTGCCAGCAGTTCGGGGGGTCAAAGAGTCTACGAGCAGTACTTC.

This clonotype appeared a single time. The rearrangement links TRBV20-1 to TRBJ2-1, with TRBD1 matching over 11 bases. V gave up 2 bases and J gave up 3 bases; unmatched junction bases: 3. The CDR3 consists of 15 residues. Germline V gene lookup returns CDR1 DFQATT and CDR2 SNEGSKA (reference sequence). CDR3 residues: CSARLGQGDYNEQFF. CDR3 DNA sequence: TGCAGTGCTAGACTGGGACAGGGGGACTACAATGAGCAGTTCTTC.